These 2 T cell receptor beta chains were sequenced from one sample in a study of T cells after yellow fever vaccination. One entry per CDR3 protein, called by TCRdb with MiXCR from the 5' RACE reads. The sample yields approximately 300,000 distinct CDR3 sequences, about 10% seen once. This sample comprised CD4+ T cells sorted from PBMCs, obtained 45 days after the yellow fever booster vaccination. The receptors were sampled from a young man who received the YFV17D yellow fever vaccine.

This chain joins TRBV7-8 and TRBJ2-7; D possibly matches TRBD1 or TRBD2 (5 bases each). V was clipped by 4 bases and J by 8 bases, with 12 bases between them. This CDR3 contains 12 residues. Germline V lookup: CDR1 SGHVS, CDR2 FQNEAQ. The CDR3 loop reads CASSSPGAKQYV. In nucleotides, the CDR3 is TGTGCCAGCAGCTCGCCCGGGGCGAAGCAGTACGTC.

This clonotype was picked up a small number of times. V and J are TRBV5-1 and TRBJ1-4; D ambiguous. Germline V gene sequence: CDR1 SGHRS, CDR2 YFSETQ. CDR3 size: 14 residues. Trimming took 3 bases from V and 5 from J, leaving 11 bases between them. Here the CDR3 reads CASSSGGRNEKLFF. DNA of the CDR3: TGCGCCAGCAGCTCGGGAGGGCGGAATGAAAAACTGTTTTTT. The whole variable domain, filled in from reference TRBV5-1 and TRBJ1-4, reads KAGVTQTPRYLIKTRGQQVTLSCSPISGHRSVSWYQQTPGQGLQFLFEYFSETQRNKGNFPGRFSGRQFSNSRSEMNVSTLELGDSALYLCASSSGGRNEKLFFGSGTQLSVL.